Listed below are T cell receptor beta chains from one sample, sequenced in a study of blood T cells in healthy people across ages. TCRdb fed the 5' RACE reads into MiXCR, producing one record per CDR3 protein. The sample holds 700,000 to 850,000 distinct CDR3 sequences; around half are singletons and the top ten take roughly 37%. The sequenced material came from blood. These receptors all come from a man of 80 years or more in good health. Both conserved end residues are part of each CDR3. Some rows mark clone size as missing; the rest say once, few, many or name a class of expanded clone.

V gene	clone size	J gene	CDR3 protein
TRBV2	-	TRBJ2-5	CASRGLGETQYF
TRBV9	-	TRBJ2-3	CASSVAPGSSTDTQYF
TRBV11-1	few	TRBJ2-1	CASSLGLAGVGNEQFF
TRBV24-1	-	TRBJ2-4	CATSDDQGAAKNIQYF
TRBV12-3/TRBV12-4	few	TRBJ1-2	CASSFRAAYYGYTF
TRBV14	few	TRBJ1-2	CASSQGTGAYGYTF
TRBV3-1	-	TRBJ2-3	CASSRQGFYEYAYF
TRBV27	-	TRBJ2-1	CASSLLSGRASYNEQFF
TRBV4-1	-	TRBJ2-3	CASSLKAGDTQYF
TRBV9	-	TRBJ2-1	CASSTRPGLVGNEQFF
TRBV3-1	few	TRBJ2-1	CASSQGNRFYNEQFF
TRBV28	-	TRBJ2-1	CASSSPGEPSSYNEQFF
TRBV5-5	-	TRBJ2-5	CASSLGTSLGEQYF
TRBV6-1	few	TRBJ2-7	CASSATVSGTYEQYF
TRBV9	-	TRBJ2-3	CASSGRRSRTDTQYF
TRBV29-1	few	TRBJ1-1	CSVRTGVNTEAFF
TRBV7-8	once	TRBJ1-1	CASSSLVGLMNTEAFF
TRBV9	few	TRBJ2-7	CASSPRGARTYEQYF
TRBV4-2	-	TRBJ1-1	CASSQDVDAFF
TRBV10-3	-	TRBJ1-5	CAISESGTSNQPQHF
TRBV2	-	TRBJ2-7	CATGQVSYEQYF
TRBV20-1	few	TRBJ2-5	CSASGQGETQYF
TRBV5-1	few	TRBJ2-7	CASSSRGGLSYEQYF
TRBV24-1	once	TRBJ2-2	CATSDPTLSGELFF
TRBV5-1	few	TRBJ2-1	CASRSEGLAREQFF
TRBV28	-	TRBJ1-6	CASSSMGYNSPLHF
TRBV20-1	once	TRBJ1-5	CSARIRGSSNQPQHF
TRBV7-2	-	-	CASSSRRDPSYEQYF
TRBV15	-	TRBJ2-7	CATSRERLAGDEQYF
TRBV11-2	-	TRBJ2-6	CASSLGGSGSTGANVLTF
TRBV6-5	-	TRBJ2-5	CASSYLSPGTQYF
TRBV20-1	-	-	CSARDRQGPWETQYF
TRBV20-1	-	TRBJ1-1	CSESPFGTEAFF
TRBV2	once	TRBJ2-5	CASGAGRYQETQYF
TRBV10-2	few	TRBJ2-1	CASSDQRRAFNEQFF
TRBV3-1	-	TRBJ2-5	CASSQLGQGPETQYF
TRBV28	few	TRBJ2-2	CASSNRGQGELFF
TRBV2	-	TRBJ1-4	CASTGQGTEKLFF
TRBV12-3/TRBV12-4	once	TRBJ2-3	CASSLPGLGGYAYF
TRBV27	-	TRBJ1-5	CASSLHRGSNQPQHF
TRBV7-2	few	TRBJ1-1	CASSPQPYTEAFF
TRBV14	few	TRBJ1-1	CASSPGWGASNTEAFF
TRBV29-1	few	TRBJ1-1	CSVEGSVPGEAFF
TRBV7-2	-	TRBJ2-7	CASSLGASLVYEQYF
TRBV5-6	-	TRBJ2-3	CASSPILTGYSTDTQYF
TRBV20-1	-	TRBJ2-1	CSASGGAQFF
TRBV5-6	few	TRBJ2-5	CASSLDTGPGTQYF
TRBV20-1	few	TRBJ2-3	CSLSGFRQGLTDTQYF
TRBV29-1	few	TRBJ1-4	CSVRRLVGEKLFF
TRBV7-2	-	TRBJ2-7	CASSRNLAGGTYEQYF
TRBV4-2	-	TRBJ2-3	CASSQEGVAGGSRTDTQYF